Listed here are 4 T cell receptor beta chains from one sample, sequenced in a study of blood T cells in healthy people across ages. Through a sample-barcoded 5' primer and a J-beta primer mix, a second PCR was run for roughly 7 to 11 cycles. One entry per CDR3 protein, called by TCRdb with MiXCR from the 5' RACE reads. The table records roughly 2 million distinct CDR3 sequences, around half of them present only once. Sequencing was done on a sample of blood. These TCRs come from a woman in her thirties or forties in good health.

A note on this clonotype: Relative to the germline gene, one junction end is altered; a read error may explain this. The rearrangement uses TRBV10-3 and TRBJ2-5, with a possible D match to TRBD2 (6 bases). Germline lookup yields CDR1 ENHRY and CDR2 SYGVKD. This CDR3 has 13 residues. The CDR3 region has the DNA TGTGCCATCAGTGAGAGACCGGGGGAGACCCGGTACTTC. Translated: CAISERPGETRYF.

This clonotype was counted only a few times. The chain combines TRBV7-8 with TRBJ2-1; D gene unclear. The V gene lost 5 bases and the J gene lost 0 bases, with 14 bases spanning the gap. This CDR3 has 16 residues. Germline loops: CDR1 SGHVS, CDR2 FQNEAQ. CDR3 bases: TGTGCCAGCAGCCCGGGTCATCCGAGCTCCTACAATGAGCAGTTCTTC. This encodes CASSPGHPSSYNEQFF.

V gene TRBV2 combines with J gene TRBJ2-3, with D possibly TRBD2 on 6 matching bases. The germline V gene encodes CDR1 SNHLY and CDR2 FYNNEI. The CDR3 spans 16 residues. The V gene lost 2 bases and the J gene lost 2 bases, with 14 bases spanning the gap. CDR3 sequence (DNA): TGTGCCAGCAGTGAACAGGCGGGGCGTTTCACAGATACGCAGTATTTT. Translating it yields CASSEQAGRFTDTQYF.

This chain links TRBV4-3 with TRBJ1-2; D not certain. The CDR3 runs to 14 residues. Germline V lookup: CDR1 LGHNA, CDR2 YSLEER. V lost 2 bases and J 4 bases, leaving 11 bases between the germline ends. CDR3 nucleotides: TGCGCCAGCAGCCAAAAAACAGCCCTCTATGGCTACACCTTC. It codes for CASSQKTALYGYTF.